The source of this T cell receptor beta chain is a study of T cells in Graves' hyperthyroidism and ophthalmopathy. Study observations and caveats: Most thyroid clonotypes expanded above 0.001 appeared in blood too.

The CDR3 is 14 residues long. Trimming cost V 1 base and J 4 bases, with 7 bases left between them. In patients aged 18 to 65, hyperthyroidism was newly diagnosed, with duration under 2 months. Cells are PBMCs isolated from roughly 10 ml of fresh blood. This clonotype has ten or more counts. The antigen is unknown. Using RNA transcripts as the source, TCR beta CDR3 regions were amplified. RT-PCR in the first round (using the HTBI primer set) targeted the TCR CDR3. TCRdb reanalysed the multiplex PCR reads using MiXCR and keeps one entry per CDR3 protein. The sample has fewer than 900,000 distinct CDR3 sequences; approximately 16% are singletons.

Sequenced sample: blood. This sequence originates from a man aged 18 to 35 with Graves' hyperthyroidism. The genes are TRBV12-3 or TRBV12-4 and TRBJ1-4; D is perhaps TRBD1 (5 bases). The CDR3, as DNA: TGTGCCAGCAGTTTAGGGGACGGTAATGAAAAACTGTTTTTT. This encodes CASSLGDGNEKLFF.